The 5 T cell receptor beta chains below all came from one sample that was sequenced in a study of blood T cell repertoires in COVID-19. Repertoires were generated with immunoSEQ multiplex PCR, while TCRdb's copy carries only in-frame clones and drops some. The sample yields under 450,000 clones, about nine tenths seen once. Material for sequencing was peripheral blood. The origin of the receptors is a woman aged 50 to 60 with COVID-19, enrolled during active disease.

This clone has only one observation. V is TRBV6-6 and J is TRBJ2-7, with D possibly being TRBD1 (5 bases). The CDR3 extends over 13 amino acids. The V end lost 8 bases, the J end lost 6 bases, and 17 bases lay between the germline ends. Germline loops: CDR1 MNHNY, CDR2 SVGAGI (reference sequence). The CDR3 DNA reads as TGTGCCAGCGCCCCCAGGGAAAATTTCGAGCAGTACTTC. Translating it yields CASAPRENFEQYF.

This clone was observed once. The chain combines TRBV7-9 with TRBJ1-5; D call uncertain. Deletions cut 1 base from V and 4 bases from J, with 5 bases between. Germline V gene sequence: CDR1 SEHNR, CDR2 FQNEAQ (reference sequence). The CDR3 consists of 13 residues. CDR3 protein: CASSLDSNQPQHF. The CDR3 DNA sequence: TGTGCCAGCAGCTTAGATTCAAATCAGCCCCAGCATTTT. Together with reference TRBV7-9 and TRBJ1-5, the CDR3 gives the full variable domain: DTGVSQNPRHKITKRGQNVTFRCDPISEHNRLYWYRQTLGQGPEFLTYFQNEAQLEKSRLLSDRFSAERPKGSFSTLEIQRTEQGDSAMYLCASSLDSNQPQHFGDGTRLSIL.

V is TRBV2 and J is TRBJ1-1; 7 bases fit TRBD1. The CDR3 is 17 residues long. Trimming cost V 8 bases and J 4 bases; bases outside gene matches: 19. Germline loops: CDR1 SNHLY, CDR2 FYNNEI. Here the CDR3 DNA reads TGTGCCAGCGGAGGAGACCCAAACAGGGGCGCCTCCACTGAAGCTTTCTTT. This encodes CASGGDPNRGASTEAFF.

The V call is TRBV7-8, the J call TRBJ1-3, with unresolved D. This CDR3 has 15 amino acids. V gave up 3 bases and J gave up 7 bases, with 16 bases separating them. Germline assignment: CDR1 SGHVS and CDR2 FQNEAQ. The CDR3 region is CASSFGEIKSNTIYF. The CDR3 coding sequence is TGTGCCAGCAGCTTCGGGGAAATAAAGTCGAACACCATATATTTT. Full variable domain (outside the CDR3, taken from reference TRBV7-8 and TRBJ1-3): GAGVSQSPRYKVAKRGQDVALRCDPISGHVSLFWYQQALGQGPEFLTYFQNEAQLDKSGLPSDRFFAERPEGSVSTLKIQRTQQEDSAVYLCASSFGEIKSNTIYFGEGSWLTVV.

The CDR3 protein is CASSLAGTSGATDTQYF. DNA for the CDR3: TGCGCCAGCAGCTTGGCCGGGACTAGCGGGGCCACAGATACGCAGTATTTT. The gene calls are TRBV5-1 and TRBJ2-3; 13 nucleotides line up with TRBD2. The CDR3 length is 17 residues. The junction had 3 bases not matched to a gene; V was cut back by 0 bases and J by 2 bases. Germline V gene lookup returns CDR1 SGHRS and CDR2 YFSETQ. The whole variable domain, filled in from reference TRBV5-1 and TRBJ2-3, reads KAGVTQTPRYLIKTRGQQVTLSCSPISGHRSVSWYQQTPGQGLQFLFEYFSETQRNKGNFPGRFSGRQFSNSRSEMNVSTLELGDSALYLCASSLAGTSGATDTQYFGPGTRLTVL.